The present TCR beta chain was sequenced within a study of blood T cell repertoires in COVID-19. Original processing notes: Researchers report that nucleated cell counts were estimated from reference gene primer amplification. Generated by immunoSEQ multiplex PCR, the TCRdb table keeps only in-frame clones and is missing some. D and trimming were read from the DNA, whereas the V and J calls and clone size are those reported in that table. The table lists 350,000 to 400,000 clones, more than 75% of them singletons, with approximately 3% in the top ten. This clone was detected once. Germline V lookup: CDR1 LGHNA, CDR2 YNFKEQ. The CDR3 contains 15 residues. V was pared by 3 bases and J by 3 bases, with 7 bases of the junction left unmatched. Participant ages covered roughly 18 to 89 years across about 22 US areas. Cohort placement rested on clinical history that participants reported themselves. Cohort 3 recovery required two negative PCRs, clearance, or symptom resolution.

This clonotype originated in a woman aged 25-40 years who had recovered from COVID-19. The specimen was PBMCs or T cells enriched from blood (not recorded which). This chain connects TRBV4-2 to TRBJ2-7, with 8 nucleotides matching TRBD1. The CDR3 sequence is CASSQTTGEVYEQYF. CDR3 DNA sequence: TGTGCCAGCAGCCAGACGACAGGGGAGGTCTACGAGCAGTACTTC.